These 27 T cell receptor beta chains came from one sample sequenced in a study of regulatory T cells in long-lasting Graves disease. This sample's time point: persistent/refractory GD, antithyroid drugs over 5 years with positive TRAb. Scientists built the TCR library using RNA that was extracted from PBMCs. Construction of TCR beta libraries relied on iRepertoire HTBI primers and on Arm-PCR targeting CDR3 regions. MiXCR, applied by TCRdb to the multiplex PCR reads, yields one record per CDR3 protein. The sample records roughly 470,000 distinct CDR3 sequences, less than 25% being singletons. The sequences come from peripheral blood mononuclear cells (PBMCs), collected when the disease was refractory, from a patient treated with antithyroid drugs. Receptors were obtained from a female donor with Graves disease.

This clonotype was detected many times. The genes are TRBV27 and TRBJ2-7; D perhaps matches TRBD2 (5 bases). CDR1 is MNHEY, CDR2 SMNVEV, per germline (reference sequence). The V gene lost 2 bases and the J gene lost 1 base, with 21 bases spanning the gap. This CDR3 comprises 18 residues. The CDR3 protein is CASSLDPQVARKSYEQYF. CDR3 bases: TGTGCCAGCAGTTTAGATCCTCAAGTAGCGAGAAAATCCTACGAGCAGTACTTC.

The chain uses TRBV4-3 and TRBJ2-7; 11 positions match TRBD2. Germline assignment: CDR1 LGHNA and CDR2 YSLEER. The CDR3 sequence is 15 residues long. Losses at the gene ends were 2 bases for V and 5 bases for J; bases not matched to a gene: 5. CDR3 sequence (DNA): TGCGCCAGCAGCCAACGACTAGCGGGAAAACACGAGCAGTACTTC. Translation gives CASSQRLAGKHEQYF.

V and J are TRBV28 and TRBJ1-6; D unclear. Germline V gene data show CDR1 as MDHEN and CDR2 as SYDVKM. This CDR3 is built from 14 residues. V dropped 4 bases and J dropped 7 bases, with 11 bases sitting between them. CDR3 nucleotide sequence: TGTGCCAGCAGTTCAAATAGGAAAAATTCACCCCTCCACTTT. Encoded protein: CASSSNRKNSPLHF. Based on the CDR3 plus reference TRBV28 and TRBJ1-6, the full variable domain is DVKVTQSSRYLVKRTGEKVFLECVQDMDHENMFWYRQDPGLGLRLIYFSYDVKMKEKGDIPEGYSVSREKKERFSLILESASTNQTSMYLCASSSNRKNSPLHFGNGTRLTVT.

This chain joins TRBV27 and TRBJ2-3; the D is unclear. CDR1 MNHEY and CDR2 SMNVEV come from the germline V gene (reference sequence). This CDR3 is built from 14 residues. V was clipped by 6 bases and J by 0 bases, with 10 bases between them. CDR3 sequence reads: CASRGFSSTDTQYF. In DNA form, the CDR3 reads TGTGCCAGCAGAGGCTTTTCTAGCACAGATACGCAGTATTTT.

This clonotype was seen many times. V usage is TRBV24-1 and J usage is TRBJ2-5; D unclear. CDR1 and CDR2 from the germline V gene are KGHDR and SFDVKD. The CDR3 is made up of 13 amino acids. The ends were cut back, 5 bases at V and 1 base at J, with 7 bases in the middle. The CDR3, as DNA: TGTGCCACCAGTGGTCAGAGCCAAGAGACCCAGTACTTC. It encodes CATSGQSQETQYF.

This clonotype was recorded at least ten times. CDR3 amino acids: CASSYGTSGSQETQYF. DNA of the CDR3: TGTGCCAGCAGTTACGGGACTAGCGGGAGTCAAGAGACCCAGTACTTC. This chain uses TRBV6-2 or TRBV6-3 with TRBJ2-5; TRBD2 matches 14 bases. CDR1 is MNHEY, CDR2 SVGEGT, per germline. The CDR3 covers 16 residues. The ends lost 2 bases at V and 2 bases at J; junction bases unmatched: 1.

The gene calls are TRBV19 and TRBJ2-2, with 11 positions matching TRBD2. The V gene's germline CDR1 is LNHDA and CDR2 SQIVND (reference sequence). V shed 7 bases, J shed 2 bases, and the junction held 3 bases outside the gene matches. The CDR3 loop spans 15 amino acids. CDR3 protein: CASMTSGTNTGELFF. CDR3 coding DNA: TGTGCCAGTATGACTAGCGGGACTAACACCGGGGAGCTGTTTTTT.

This clonotype has more than one count but fewer than ten. A much larger clone sits a single nucleotide away, making a read error possible. The rearrangement links TRBV2 to TRBJ2-6; perhaps TRBD1 as D (5 bases). The CDR3 extends over 15 amino acids. From germline, CDR1 is SNHLY and CDR2 FYNNEI. CDR3 nucleotide sequence: TGTGCCAGCAAAGACAGAAACTCTGGGGCCAACGTCCCGACTTTC. It codes for CASKDRNSGANVPTF. The full variable domain, with the rest looked up from reference TRBV2 and TRBJ2-6, is EPEVTQTPSHQVTQMGQEVILRCVPISNHLYFYWYRQILGQKVEFLVSFYNNEISEKSEIFDDQFSVERPDGSNFTLKIRSTKLEDSAMYFCASKDRNSGANVPTFGAGSRLTVL.

J is TRBJ2-7 and V is TRBV19, with 7 bases that match TRBD1. This CDR3 region has 12 residues. V lost 7 bases and J lost 5; bases outside the gene matches: 5. CDR1 and CDR2 (germline): LNHDA, SQIVND (reference sequence). The CDR3 coding sequence is TGTGCCAGTACCATGACAGGGAACGAGCAGTACTTC. Encoded protein: CASTMTGNEQYF.

With regard to this clonotype: This may arise from a read error, as a much more abundant clone is one base away. The conserved phenylalanine or tryptophan normally closing the CDR3 is absent here, so this likely arose from a read error. J is TRBJ1-1 and V is TRBV7-3; D is possibly TRBD1 (5 bases). Germline V lookup: CDR1 SGHTA, CDR2 FQGTGA. The V gene lost 4 bases and the J gene lost 0 bases, with 9 bases spanning the gap. CDR3 length equals 14 residues. CDR3 sequence reads: CASSSGSLNTEAFS. The CDR3 DNA reads as TGTGCCAGCAGCTCAGGGTCTTTGAACACTGAAGCTTTCTCT.

This CDR3 is CASSATSGAQETQYF. The CDR3 DNA follows: TGCGCCAGCAGTGCGACTAGCGGGGCGCAAGAGACCCAGTACTTC. The chain joins TRBV10-1 to TRBJ2-5, with 11 bases lining up with TRBD2. Germline V gene data show CDR1 as WNHNN and CDR2 as SYGVQD (reference sequence). CDR3 length: 15 residues. The trim removed 4 bases at V and 2 bases at J, leaving 3 bases unmatched.

This clonotype was seen ten or more times. This sequence joins TRBV19 and TRBJ2-7; 8 nucleotides agree with TRBD2. V lost 6 bases to trimming and J lost 3 bases; unmatched junction nucleotides: 10. CDR3 length: 15 amino acids. Germline-derived CDR1 and CDR2 are LNHDA and SQIVND (reference sequence). For the CDR3, the DNA is TGTGCCAGTAGGATAAGCGGGAGCGGGTTCTACGAGCAGTACTTC. As protein: CASRISGSGFYEQYF.

This chain connects TRBV6-9 to TRBJ2-2; D remains ambiguous. V lost 4 bases to trimming and J lost 6 bases, with 9 bases between them. Germline CDR1 MNHGY, CDR2 SVAAGI. The CDR3 is 13 residues long. The CDR3 coding sequence is TGTGCCAGCAGTTTTTTGGGTGCCGGGGAGCTGTTTTTT. Amino acid sequence: CASSFLGAGELFF.

This clonotype turned up a few times. The chain links TRBV28 to TRBJ2-3; 10 positions agree with TRBD1. J gave up 1 base and V 5 bases, and 0 bases lay outside the gene matches. Germline lookup yields CDR1 MDHEN and CDR2 SYDVKM. The CDR3 totals 14 residues. The CDR3 loop is CASSGTGGTDTQYF. The CDR3 nucleotides are TGTGCCAGCAGTGGGACAGGGGGCACAGATACGCAGTATTTT.

In this sample, this clonotype turned up many times. The genes are TRBV27 and TRBJ1-6, with D possibly being TRBD1 (5 bases). This CDR3 has 14 amino acids. The ends were cut back, 5 bases at V and 0 bases at J, with 5 bases in the middle. CDR1 is MNHEY and CDR2 is SMNVEV in the germline V gene (reference sequence). CDR3 protein: CASSDSSYNSPLHF. CDR3 bases: TGTGCCAGCAGTGACAGCTCCTATAATTCACCCCTCCACTTT.

The J gene is TRBJ2-7, the V gene TRBV4-1; tentatively, D is TRBD1 or TRBD2 (5 bases each). Germline CDR1 reads MGHRA; CDR2 reads YSYEKL. This CDR3 is built from 15 residues. V lost 1 base and J 5 bases, leaving 15 bases between the germline ends. CDR3 residues: CASSQVRGVLHEQYF. CDR3 in DNA: TGCGCCAGCAGCCAAGTAAGAGGGGTCCTTCACGAGCAGTACTTC.

The V call is TRBV30, the J call TRBJ2-1; 8 bases match TRBD2. The germline V gene encodes CDR1 GTSNPN and CDR2 SVGIG (reference sequence). This CDR3 comprises 14 residues. V was pared by 1 base and J by 7 bases, with 6 bases of the junction left unmatched. CDR3 amino acids: CAWSGSSGGNEQFF. Here the CDR3 DNA reads TGTGCCTGGAGTGGGTCGTCGGGAGGGAATGAGCAGTTCTTC.

V is TRBV27 and J is TRBJ2-3, with D perhaps TRBD1 (5 bases). This CDR3 contains 12 residues. Germline CDR1 and CDR2: MNHEY and SMNVEV (reference sequence). V dropped 5 bases and J dropped 4 bases, with 7 bases sitting between them. The DNA of the CDR3 is TGTGCCAGCAGTCAGGGCGCAGATACGCAGTATTTT. The encoded protein is CASSQGADTQYF.

This clonotype came up many times. CDR3 amino acids: CASSPPSETQYF. DNA for the CDR3: TGTGCCAGCTCACCACCGTCAGAGACCCAGTACTTC. The chain is built from TRBV18 and TRBJ2-5; no clear D. V was cut by 0 bases and J by 4 bases, with 3 bases left in between. The CDR3 extends over 12 amino acids. Germline CDR1 is KGHSH and CDR2 is LQKENI.

A few counts support this clonotype. The J gene is TRBJ2-1, the V gene TRBV9; TRBD1 is a possible D gene (6 bases). Germline CDR1 SGDLS, CDR2 YYNGEE. The CDR3 length is 13 residues. The V and J ends lost 0 bases and 9 bases respectively, with 10 bases between them. The CDR3 sequence is CASSVGKQGEQFF. CDR3 nucleotides: TGTGCCAGCAGCGTAGGTAAACAGGGTGAGCAGTTCTTC.

The rearrangement links TRBV2 to TRBJ2-3, with D possibly TRBD2 on 5 matching bases. The CDR3 extends over 11 amino acids. Germline-derived CDR1 and CDR2 are SNHLY and FYNNEI. V was trimmed by 2 bases and J by 11 bases, leaving 8 bases between them. CDR3 nucleotides: TGTGCCAGCAGTGAACGGGGAAGGCAGTATTTT. Its translation is CASSERGRQYF.

Details on this clonotype: A single base separates this from a much larger clone, so it may be a read error. The rearrangement links TRBV7-8 to TRBJ2-7; weak D call: TRBD2 (6 bases). The CDR3 length is 15 residues. The germline gives CDR1 SGHVS, CDR2 FQNEAQ. In DNA, the CDR3 is TGTGCCAGCAGCTTATTAGGCGGGACTGACTACGAGCAGTGCTTC. It is translated as CASSLLGGTDYEQCF.

This clonotype has a count of ten or more. This chain joins TRBV29-1 and TRBJ1-2; D possibly corresponds to TRBD1 (5 bases). Germline V lookup: CDR1 SQVTM, CDR2 ANQGSEA. The CDR3 sequence is 17 residues long. Trimming cost V 1 base and J 0 bases, with 18 bases left between them. CDR3 bases: TGCAGCGTTGAAGCCCTCCAGGGAGGGAAGGCTAACTATGGCTACACCTTC. It codes for CSVEALQGGKANYGYTF.

The V and J genes are TRBV12-3 or TRBV12-4 and TRBJ1-4; 8 bases are shared with TRBD1. This CDR3 region has 16 residues. J gave up 3 bases and V 6 bases, and 9 bases lay outside the gene matches. The CDR3 DNA reads as TGTGCCAGCAGACGATCCCAGGGGGCTGCTAATGAAAAACTGTTTTTT. This gives the protein CASRRSQGAANEKLFF.

This clonotype was observed a few times. The chain recombines TRBV14 with TRBJ2-2, with D unresolved. This CDR3 region has 16 residues. Trimming stripped 2 bases from V and 5 bases from J, with 15 bases between. Germline V gene data show CDR1 as SGHDN and CDR2 as FVKESK. The CDR3 region is CASSQLTGPTTGELFF. Written as DNA, the CDR3 is TGTGCCAGCAGCCAACTGACCGGGCCTACTACCGGGGAGCTGTTTTTT.

V gene TRBV19 combines with J gene TRBJ2-1; 11 bases match TRBD2. V lost 6 bases to trimming and J lost 13 bases; unmatched junction nucleotides: 14. The germline V gene encodes CDR1 LNHDA and CDR2 SQIVND (reference sequence). The CDR3 extends over 15 amino acids. In nucleotides, the CDR3 is TGTGCCAGTAGGACCTCCGGGACTAGCGGAGAGACCCAGTTCTTC. Protein: CASRTSGTSGETQFF.

Many counts were recorded for this clonotype. The chain recombines TRBV12-3 or TRBV12-4 with TRBJ2-1; D is uncertain. V lost 8 bases and J lost 3, with 8 bases in between. The CDR3 contains 12 residues. CDR3 sequence reads: CASAMGYNEQFF. CDR3 sequence (DNA): TGTGCCAGCGCAATGGGCTACAATGAGCAGTTCTTC.